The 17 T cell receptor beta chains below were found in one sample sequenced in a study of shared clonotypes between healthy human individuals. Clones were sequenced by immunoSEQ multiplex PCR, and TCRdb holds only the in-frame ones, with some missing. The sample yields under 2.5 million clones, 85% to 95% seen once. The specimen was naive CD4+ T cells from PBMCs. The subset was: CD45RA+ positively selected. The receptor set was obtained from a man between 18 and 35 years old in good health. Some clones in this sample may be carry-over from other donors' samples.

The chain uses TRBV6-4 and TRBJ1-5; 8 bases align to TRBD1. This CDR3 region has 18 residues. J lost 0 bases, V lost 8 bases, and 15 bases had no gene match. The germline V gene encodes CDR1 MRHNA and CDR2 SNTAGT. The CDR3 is CASLKKFRGRDSNQPQHF. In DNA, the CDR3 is TGTGCCAGCCTGAAGAAATTCAGGGGGCGGGATAGCAATCAGCCCCAGCATTTT.

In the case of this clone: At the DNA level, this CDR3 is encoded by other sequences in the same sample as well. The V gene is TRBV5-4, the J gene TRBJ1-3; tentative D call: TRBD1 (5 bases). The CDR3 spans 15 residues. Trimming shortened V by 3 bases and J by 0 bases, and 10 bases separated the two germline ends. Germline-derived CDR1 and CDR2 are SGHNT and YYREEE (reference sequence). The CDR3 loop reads CASSSGTDSGNTIYF. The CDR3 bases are TGTGCCAGCAGCTCGGGGACGGACTCTGGAAACACCATATATTTT.

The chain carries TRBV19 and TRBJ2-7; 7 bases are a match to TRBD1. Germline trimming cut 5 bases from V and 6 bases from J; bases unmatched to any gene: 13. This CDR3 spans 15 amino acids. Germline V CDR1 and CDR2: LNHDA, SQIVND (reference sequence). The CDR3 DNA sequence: TGTGCCAGTAGTGGACGACAGGGTAGTTCCCCCGAGCAGTACTTC. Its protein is CASSGRQGSSPEQYF.

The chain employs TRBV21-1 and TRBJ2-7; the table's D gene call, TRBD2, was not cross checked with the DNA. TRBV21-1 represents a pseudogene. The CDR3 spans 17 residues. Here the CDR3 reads CASSKGVSGSAEYEQYF. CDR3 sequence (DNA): TGTGCCAGCAGCAAAGGGGTTAGCGGGAGTGCCGAGTACGAGCAGTACTTC.

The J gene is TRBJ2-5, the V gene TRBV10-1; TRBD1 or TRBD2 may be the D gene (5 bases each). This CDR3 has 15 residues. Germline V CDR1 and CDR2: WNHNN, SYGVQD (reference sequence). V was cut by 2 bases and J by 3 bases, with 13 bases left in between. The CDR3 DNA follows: TGCGCCAGCAGTGAGGGGGGTGTGGCAGAAGAGACCCAGTACTTC. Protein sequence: CASSEGGVAEETQYF.

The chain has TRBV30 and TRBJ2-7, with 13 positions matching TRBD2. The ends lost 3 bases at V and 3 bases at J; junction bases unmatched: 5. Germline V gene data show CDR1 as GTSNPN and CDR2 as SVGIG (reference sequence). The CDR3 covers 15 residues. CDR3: CAWRRLAGGFYEQYF. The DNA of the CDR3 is TGTGCCTGGAGAAGACTAGCGGGAGGCTTCTACGAGCAGTACTTC.

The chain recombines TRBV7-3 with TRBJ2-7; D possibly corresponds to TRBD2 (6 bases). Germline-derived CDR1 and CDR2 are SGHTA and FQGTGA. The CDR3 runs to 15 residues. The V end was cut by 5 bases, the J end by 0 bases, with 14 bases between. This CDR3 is CASSLGTLGSYEQYF. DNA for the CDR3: TGTGCCAGCAGCCTCGGGACTCTCGGCTCCTACGAGCAGTACTTC. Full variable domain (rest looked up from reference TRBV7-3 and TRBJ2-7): GAGVSQTPSNKVTEKGKYVELRCDPISGHTALYWYRQSLGQGPEFLIYFQGTGAADDSGLPNDRFFAVRPEGSVSTLKIQRTERGDSAVYLCASSLGTLGSYEQYFGPGTRLTVT.

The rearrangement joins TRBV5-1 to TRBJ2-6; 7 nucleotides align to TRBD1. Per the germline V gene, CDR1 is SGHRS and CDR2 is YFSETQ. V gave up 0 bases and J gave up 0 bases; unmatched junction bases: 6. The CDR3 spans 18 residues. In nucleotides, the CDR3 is TGCGCCAGCAGCTTGGAATGGACAGGCGCCTCTGGGGCCAACGTCCTGACTTTC. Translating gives CASSLEWTGASGANVLTF.

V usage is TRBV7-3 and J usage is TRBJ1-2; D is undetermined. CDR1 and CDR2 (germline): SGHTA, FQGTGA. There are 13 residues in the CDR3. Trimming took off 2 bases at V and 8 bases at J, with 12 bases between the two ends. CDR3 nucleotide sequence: TGTGCCAGCAGCTTAGGAGGGAAGGTGGGCTACACCTTC. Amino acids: CASSLGGKVGYTF.

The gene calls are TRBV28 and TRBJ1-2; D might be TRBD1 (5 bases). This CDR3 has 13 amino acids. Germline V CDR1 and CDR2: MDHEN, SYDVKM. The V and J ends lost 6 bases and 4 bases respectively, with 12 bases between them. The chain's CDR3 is CASRETAAYGYTF. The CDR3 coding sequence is TGTGCCAGCAGGGAGACAGCCGCCTATGGCTACACCTTC.

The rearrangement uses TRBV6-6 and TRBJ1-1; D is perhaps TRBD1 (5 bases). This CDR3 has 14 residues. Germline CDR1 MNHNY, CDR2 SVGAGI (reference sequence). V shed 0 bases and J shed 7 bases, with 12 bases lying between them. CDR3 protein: CASSYSRTLFEAFF. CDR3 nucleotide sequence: TGTGCCAGCAGTTACTCAAGGACACTTTTTGAAGCTTTCTTT.

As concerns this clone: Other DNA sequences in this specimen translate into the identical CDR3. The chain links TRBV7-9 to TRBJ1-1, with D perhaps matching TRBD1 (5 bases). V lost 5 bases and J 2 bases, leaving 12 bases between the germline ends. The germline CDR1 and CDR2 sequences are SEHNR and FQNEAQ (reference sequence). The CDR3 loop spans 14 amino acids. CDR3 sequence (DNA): TGTGCCAGCAGCCTGGGAGGGGCAAACACTGAAGCTTTCTTT. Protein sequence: CASSLGGANTEAFF.

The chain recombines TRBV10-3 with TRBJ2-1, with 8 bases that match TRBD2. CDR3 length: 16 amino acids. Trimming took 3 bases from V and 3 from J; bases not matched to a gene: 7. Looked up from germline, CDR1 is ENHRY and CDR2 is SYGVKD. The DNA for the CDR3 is TGTGCCATCAGTGAACTAGCGGCAGAGATCTACAATGAGCAGTTCTTC. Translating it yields CAISELAAEIYNEQFF.

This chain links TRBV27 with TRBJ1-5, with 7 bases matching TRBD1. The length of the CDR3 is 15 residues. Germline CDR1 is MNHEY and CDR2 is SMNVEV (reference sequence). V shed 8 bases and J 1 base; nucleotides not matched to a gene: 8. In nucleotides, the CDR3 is TGTGCCAGCCGGGCTCAGGGGGTGAGCAATCAGCCCCAGCATTTT. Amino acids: CASRAQGVSNQPQHF.

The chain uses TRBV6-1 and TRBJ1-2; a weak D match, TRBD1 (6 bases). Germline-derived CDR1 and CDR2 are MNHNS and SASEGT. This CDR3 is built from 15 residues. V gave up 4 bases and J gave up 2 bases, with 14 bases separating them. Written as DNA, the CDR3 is TGTGCCAGCAGTGCCTACCAAGGACAGAACTATGGCTACACCTTC. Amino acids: CASSAYQGQNYGYTF.

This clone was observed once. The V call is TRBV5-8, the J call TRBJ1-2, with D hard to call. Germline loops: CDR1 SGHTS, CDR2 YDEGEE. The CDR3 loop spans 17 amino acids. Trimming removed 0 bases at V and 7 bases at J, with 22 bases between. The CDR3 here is CASSLARAKGGARGYTF. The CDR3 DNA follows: TGTGCCAGCAGCTTGGCAAGGGCCAAGGGAGGTGCACGTGGCTACACCTTC.

The CDR3 spells CASSLRSLSGANVLTF. The DNA for the CDR3 is TGTGCCAGCAGTTTAAGAAGCCTCTCTGGGGCCAACGTCCTGACTTTC. The chain uses TRBV28 and TRBJ2-6; D gene ambiguous. This CDR3 is 16 amino acids long. Deletions cut 2 bases from V and 0 bases from J, with 8 bases between. Germline-derived CDR1 and CDR2 are MDHEN and SYDVKM.